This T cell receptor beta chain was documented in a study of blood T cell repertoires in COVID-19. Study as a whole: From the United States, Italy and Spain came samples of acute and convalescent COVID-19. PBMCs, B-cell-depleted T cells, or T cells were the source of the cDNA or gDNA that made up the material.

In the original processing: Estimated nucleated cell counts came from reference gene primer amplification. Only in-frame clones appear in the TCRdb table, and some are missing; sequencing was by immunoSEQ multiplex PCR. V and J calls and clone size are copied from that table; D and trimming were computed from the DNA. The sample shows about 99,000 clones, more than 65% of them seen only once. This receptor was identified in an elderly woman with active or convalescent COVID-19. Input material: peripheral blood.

The CDR3 nucleotides read TGTGCCAGCTCACCCTTGACTAGTCGCACAGATACGCAGTATTTT. It yields the protein CASSPLTSRTDTQYF. This sequence joins TRBV18 and TRBJ2-3; D might be TRBD2 (6 bases). The CDR3 runs to 15 residues. Germline loops: CDR1 KGHSH, CDR2 LQKENI. V was trimmed by 3 bases and J by 1 base, leaving 11 bases between them.